The present T cell receptor (beta chain) was sequenced within a study of blood T cell repertoires in COVID-19. At the level of the study: Collection of acute and convalescent COVID-19 samples took place in the United States, Italy and Spain. PBMCs, B-cell-depleted T cells, or T cells were the source of the cDNA or gDNA that made up the material.

How the authors handled the data: Reference gene primers were amplified, and this amplification served to estimate nucleated cell counts. Sequenced by immunoSEQ multiplex PCR; TCRdb stores in-frame clones only, minus some. V and J calls and clone size follow that table, whereas D and trimming were derived from the DNA. The sample consists of a few hundred thousand clones, nearly 90% of them appearing once. V gave up 4 bases and J gave up 4 bases; unmatched junction bases: 10. Germline V lookup: CDR1 LGHNA, CDR2 YSLEER. The CDR3 extends over 15 amino acids. This clone was seen a single time. Sequencing was carried out using peripheral blood. This receptor was obtained from a woman aged 18-29 years who had recovered from COVID-19. This sequence joins TRBV4-3 and TRBJ2-7; 7 bases are shared with TRBD2. The CDR3 protein is CASSLGTTEGYEQYF. The DNA of the CDR3 is TGCGCCAGCAGCCTCGGGACTACTGAGGGTTACGAGCAGTACTTC.